The 30 T cell receptor beta chains listed next were all sequenced from one sample in a study of T cells after yellow fever vaccination. TCRdb used MiXCR to reprocess the 5' RACE reads, holding one entry per CDR3 protein. The repertoire holds hundreds of thousands of distinct CDR3 sequences, with more than 9% as singletons. The sample in question was PBMCs, obtained on the day of the first yellow fever vaccination. These receptors all come from a man younger than 35 who received the YFV17D yellow fever vaccine.

The rearrangement joins TRBV7-2 to TRBJ1-5, with D maybe TRBD1 (5 bases). Germline loops: CDR1 SGHTA, CDR2 FQGNSA. V dropped 4 bases and J dropped 11 bases, with 18 bases sitting between them. The length of the CDR3 is 14 residues. The chain's CDR3 is CASSWDDLAGAQHF. The CDR3 region has the DNA TGTGCCAGCAGCTGGGACGACCTCGCGGGGGCCCAGCATTTT. Full variable domain (outside the CDR3, taken from reference TRBV7-2 and TRBJ1-5): GAGVSQSPSNKVTEKGKDVELRCDPISGHTALYWYRQSLGQGLEFLIYFQGNSAPDKSGLPSDRFSAERTGGSVSTLTIQRTQQEDSAVYLCASSWDDLAGAQHFGDGTRLSIL.

This clonotype was detected only a few times. The chain employs TRBV7-3 and TRBJ2-7; D possibly corresponds to TRBD1 (6 bases). The CDR3 extends over 15 amino acids. The germline gives CDR1 SGHTA, CDR2 FQGTGA. Trimming cost V 5 bases and J 0 bases, with 14 bases left between them. The CDR3 loop reads CASSRQDGGSYEQYF. The CDR3 DNA reads as TGTGCCAGCAGCCGACAGGATGGGGGCTCCTACGAGCAGTACTTC.

The chain is built from TRBV2 and TRBJ2-7, with TRBD2 matching over 8 bases. Unmatched junction bases numbered 12, after V lost 4 bases and J lost 7 bases. This CDR3 spans 15 amino acids. Germline V gives CDR1 SNHLY, CDR2 FYNNEI. CDR3 DNA sequence: TGTGCCAGCAGTGTAAACGGGGGGGCCGTGGAAGAGCAGTACTTC. It translates to CASSVNGGAVEEQYF.

The chain couples TRBV4-3 to TRBJ1-6; D is undetermined. The CDR3 totals 16 residues. Germline V gives CDR1 LGHNA, CDR2 YSLEER. The V and J ends lost 0 bases and 0 bases respectively, with 6 bases between them. The CDR3 reads CASSQDPSSYNSPLHF. The DNA for the CDR3 is TGCGCCAGCAGCCAAGATCCGAGCTCCTATAATTCACCCCTCCACTTT.

This clonotype showed up many times. The CDR3 region has the DNA TGTGCCAGTAGAAGATCCCCGATGGCTGGCTACACCTTC. This translates into CASRRSPMAGYTF. The V gene is TRBV19, the J gene TRBJ1-2; D is unresolved. Germline CDR1 and CDR2: LNHDA and SQIVND (reference sequence). This CDR3 is built from 13 residues. Trimming pared 6 bases from V and 7 bases from J, leaving 15 bases between.

This clonotype was detected a few times. The rearrangement links TRBV20-1 to TRBJ1-6; possible D gene TRBD1, 6 bases. The CDR3 totals 16 residues. Trimming pared 0 bases from V and 6 bases from J, leaving 15 bases between. CDR1 is DFQATT, CDR2 SNEGSKA, per germline (reference sequence). DNA for the CDR3: TGCAGTGCTAGAGATCCCGGGGGGACAACTAATTCACCCCTCCACTTT. Translation gives CSARDPGGTTNSPLHF.

V gene TRBV5-6 combines with J gene TRBJ2-3; D is ambiguous. CDR3 length: 16 amino acids. The germline V gene has CDR1 SGHDT and CDR2 YYEEEE. Trimming left V 0 bases short and J 2 bases short, with 13 bases between. The DNA of the CDR3 is TGTGCCAGCAGCTTGGTGTTTCTCCAGGACACAGATACGCAGTATTTT. The encoded protein is CASSLVFLQDTDTQYF.

Many counts were recorded for this clonotype. This rearrangement joins TRBV5-1 to TRBJ2-1; D is perhaps TRBD2 (6 bases). The germline V gene has CDR1 SGHRS and CDR2 YFSETQ. CDR3 length equals 14 residues. V was trimmed by 0 bases and J by 7 bases, leaving 11 bases between them. The CDR3 reads CASSLAGVGNEQFF. The CDR3 DNA reads as TGCGCCAGCAGCTTGGCGGGGGTGGGTAATGAGCAGTTCTTC.

This clonotype was counted between two and nine times. V and J are TRBV7-2 and TRBJ2-1; TRBD1 aligns across 10 bases. Germline V gene sequence: CDR1 SGHTA, CDR2 FQGNSA. This CDR3 contains 14 residues. V was pared by 6 bases and J by 8 bases, with 7 bases of the junction left unmatched. Written as DNA, the CDR3 is TGTGCCAGCAGTCCGGGACAGGGGAGGGATGAGCAGTTCTTC. Translated, it gives CASSPGQGRDEQFF.

This clonotype was detected once. Compared with germline, one end of the junction differs, possibly owing to a read error. The chain uses TRBV5-4 and TRBJ2-5, with D tentatively TRBD1 or TRBD2 (5 bases each). Per germline, CDR1 SGHNT and CDR2 YYREEE (reference sequence). The CDR3 loop spans 15 amino acids. The CDR3, as DNA: TGTGCCAGCAGCAGGGGCCAGTTTGATTGGGAGACACAGTACTTC. Protein product: CASSRGQFDWETQYF.

The chain has TRBV4-2 and TRBJ1-2, with unresolved D. CDR1 and CDR2 (germline): LGHNA, YNFKEQ. This CDR3 region has 15 residues. With 0 bases removed from V and 4 bases from J, the gap between germline ends came to 12 bases. This CDR3 reads CASSQDLAALYGYTF. CDR3 coding DNA: TGTGCCAGCAGCCAAGATTTGGCAGCCCTCTATGGCTACACCTTC.

This clonotype was observed a few times. The chain uses TRBV5-1 and TRBJ2-7, with TRBD1 identical over 8 bases. The junction had 13 bases not matched to a gene; V was cut back by 4 bases and J by 4 bases. Germline values: CDR1 SGHRS, CDR2 YFSETQ. CDR3 length: 16 amino acids. The CDR3: CASSIRTTGVQYEQYF. The CDR3 DNA sequence: TGCGCCAGCAGCATACGCACGACAGGGGTCCAGTACGAGCAGTACTTC.

This sequence joins TRBV12-5 and TRBJ1-1, with D tentatively TRBD1 (5 bases). The CDR3 consists of 15 residues. The germline V gene has CDR1 LGHNT and CDR2 FRNRAP. The V gene lost 5 bases and the J gene lost 5 bases, with 18 bases spanning the gap. The CDR3 DNA is TGTGCTAGTGGTCGGGACGGACTTGGATGGACTGAAGCTTTCTTT. Encoded protein: CASGRDGLGWTEAFF. The full variable domain, its missing parts supplied by reference TRBV12-5 and TRBJ1-1, is DARVTQTPRHKVTEMGQEVTMRCQPILGHNTVFWYRQTMMQGLELLAYFRNRAPLDDSGMPKDRFSAEMPDATLATLKIQPSEPRDSAVYFCASGRDGLGWTEAFFGQGTRLTVV.

The V gene is TRBV7-2, the J gene TRBJ2-5; the D gene could be TRBD1 or TRBD2 (6 bases each). The CDR3 loop spans 16 amino acids. Germline CDR1 reads SGHTA; CDR2 reads FQGNSA. Trimming stripped 3 bases from V and 1 base from J, with 15 bases between. Here the CDR3 reads CASSFPGAAFQETQYF. The CDR3 nucleotides are TGTGCCAGCAGCTTTCCGGGGGCGGCATTCCAAGAGACCCAGTACTTC. The full variable domain, with the rest looked up from reference TRBV7-2 and TRBJ2-5, is GAGVSQSPSNKVTEKGKDVELRCDPISGHTALYWYRQSLGQGLEFLIYFQGNSAPDKSGLPSDRFSAERTGGSVSTLTIQRTQQEDSAVYLCASSFPGAAFQETQYFGPGTRLLVL.

The chain is built from TRBV4-1 and TRBJ1-3, with D unclear. Germline V gene sequence: CDR1 MGHRA, CDR2 YSYEKL. The CDR3 runs to 13 residues. Trimming took off 1 base at V and 7 bases at J, with 8 bases between the two ends. The CDR3 nucleotides are TGCGCCAGCAGCCAAGCGTCCCAGAACACCATATATTTT. This gives the protein CASSQASQNTIYF.

This clonotype showed up just a few times. The V and J genes are TRBV5-1 and TRBJ2-3, with 8 bases fitting TRBD2. Germline V gene lookup returns CDR1 SGHRS and CDR2 YFSETQ. The CDR3 contains 15 residues. The V gene end was trimmed by 3 bases and the J gene end by 2 bases; junction bases not matched to a gene: 5. The CDR3 spells CASSYSGAPTDTQYF. The CDR3 DNA sequence: TGCGCCAGCAGCTATAGCGGGGCCCCCACAGATACGCAGTATTTT.

V usage is TRBV7-2 and J usage is TRBJ2-3; either TRBD1 or TRBD2 may fit D (5 bases each). There are 13 residues in the CDR3. V lost 1 base, J lost 4 bases, and 6 bases lay in between. CDR1 is SGHTA, CDR2 FQGNSA, per germline. This chain's CDR3 is CASSLVGADTQYF. The CDR3, as DNA: TGTGCCAGCAGCTTAGTGGGGGCAGATACGCAGTATTTT.

The chain uses TRBV11-2 and TRBJ2-5; 13 bases agree with TRBD2. The CDR3 loop spans 18 amino acids. Germline-derived CDR1 and CDR2 are SGHAT and FQNNGV. Unmatched junction bases numbered 9, after V lost 5 bases and J lost 0 bases. The CDR3 loop is CASSPRTSGGLYQETQYF. CDR3 in DNA: TGTGCCAGCAGCCCACGGACTAGCGGGGGCCTCTACCAAGAGACCCAGTACTTC.

This clonotype showed up many times. The V and J genes are TRBV7-2 and TRBJ2-1; D perhaps matches TRBD1 (6 bases). The CDR3 consists of 11 residues. V lost 5 bases, J lost 12 bases, and 11 bases lay in between. Germline V gene data show CDR1 as SGHTA and CDR2 as FQGNSA. The CDR3 loop reads CASSARDTQFF. CDR3 in DNA: TGTGCCAGCAGCGCCCGGGACACGCAGTTCTTC.

This clonotype turned up a few times. The genes are TRBV11-2 and TRBJ2-2; no clear D gene. The CDR3 contains 15 residues. Germline V lookup: CDR1 SGHAT, CDR2 FQNNGV. V lost 5 bases to trimming and J lost 0 bases, with 10 bases between them. The CDR3 region has the DNA TGTGCCAGCAGCGGGCTGCAGCCGAACACCGGGGAGCTGTTTTTT. As protein: CASSGLQPNTGELFF.

In this sample, this clonotype turned up a few times. The chain uses TRBV15 and TRBJ2-5; D may be TRBD1 or TRBD2 (6 bases each). Germline lookup yields CDR1 LNHNV and CDR2 YYDKDF (reference sequence). Trimming took off 0 bases at V and 0 bases at J, with 8 bases between the two ends. CDR3 length equals 15 residues. The CDR3 sequence: CATSRDGGYQETQYF. As DNA, the CDR3 is TGTGCCACCAGCAGAGACGGGGGCTACCAAGAGACCCAGTACTTC.

The sample holds many counts of this clonotype. Mismatch with germline at one junction end may stem from a read error. This sequence joins TRBV7-7 and TRBJ2-2; D remains unclear. CDR1 and CDR2 (germline): SSHAT, FNYEAQ (reference sequence). The CDR3 length is 15 residues. The CDR3 is CASSLEQAFVGELFF. In DNA, the CDR3 is TGTGCTAGCAGCTTAGAGCAGGCGTTCGTAGGGGAGCTGTTTTTT.

This clonotype was seen more than once but under ten times. The chain employs TRBV5-4 and TRBJ2-5; D might be TRBD1 (6 bases). The length of the CDR3 is 15 residues. Trimming removed 2 bases at V and 2 bases at J, with 13 bases between. Germline CDR1 is SGHNT and CDR2 is YYREEE (reference sequence). The CDR3 DNA reads as TGTGCCAGCAGCTTAGAGTTAGGGGGTCAAGAGACCCAGTACTTC. Translating gives CASSLELGGQETQYF.

V and J are TRBV10-3 and TRBJ2-1; no clear D. This CDR3 is 15 amino acids long. Germline CDR1 reads ENHRY; CDR2 reads SYGVKD. With 3 bases removed from V and 5 bases from J, the gap between germline ends came to 14 bases. The CDR3 protein is CAISDPPEGDNEQFF. The CDR3 coding sequence is TGTGCCATCAGTGATCCCCCCGAAGGTGACAATGAGCAGTTCTTC.

J is TRBJ2-2 and V is TRBV6-5; 8 positions match TRBD2. J lost 6 bases, V lost 1 base, and 4 bases had no gene match. This CDR3 contains 15 residues. Looked up from germline, CDR1 is MNHEY and CDR2 is SVGAGI. The CDR3 here is CASSYFGLAPGELFF. In DNA form, the CDR3 reads TGTGCCAGCAGTTACTTTGGACTAGCACCCGGGGAGCTGTTTTTT.

This clonotype has a handful of counts. V and J are TRBV7-2 and TRBJ1-1, with 9 bases that match TRBD1. V lost 4 bases, J lost 10 bases, and 13 bases stayed unmatched. Germline V CDR1 and CDR2: SGHTA, FQGNSA. The CDR3 consists of 15 residues. The CDR3 sequence: CASSSGDRDPSRAFF. CDR3 DNA sequence: TGTGCCAGCAGCTCAGGGGACAGGGATCCTAGTAGAGCTTTCTTT.

This clonotype was detected a few times. The chain joins TRBV5-5 to TRBJ1-5, with unresolved D. The CDR3 has 15 amino acids. Trimming took off 1 base at V and 1 base at J, with 9 bases between the two ends. CDR1 SGHKS and CDR2 YYEKEE come from the germline V gene (reference sequence). Here the CDR3 reads CASSLTVWSNQPQHF. The CDR3 DNA follows: TGTGCCAGCAGCTTGACAGTATGGAGCAATCAGCCCCAGCATTTT.

This clonotype was found a few times. The rearrangement uses TRBV7-2 and TRBJ1-3, with 7 bases that match TRBD1. With 2 bases clipped from V and 2 bases from J, the junction kept 3 bases outside the gene matches. The CDR3 contains 15 residues. Germline loops: CDR1 SGHTA, CDR2 FQGNSA. The CDR3 reads CASSLRQGAGNTIYF. The CDR3 DNA is TGTGCCAGCAGCTTACGCCAGGGGGCTGGAAACACCATATATTTT.

The chain uses TRBV7-9 and TRBJ2-5, with D perhaps matching TRBD2 (6 bases). Trimming removed 3 bases at V and 5 bases at J, with 13 bases between. The germline V gene has CDR1 SEHNR and CDR2 FQNEAQ (reference sequence). This CDR3 region has 14 residues. CDR3 DNA sequence: TGTGCCAGCAGCTTGACTTATCGGGGGGAGACCCAGTACTTC. Protein product: CASSLTYRGETQYF.

This clonotype was recorded a few times. J is TRBJ2-2 and V is TRBV29-1; the match to TRBD2 covers 8 bases. V was pared by 6 bases and J by 6 bases, with 3 bases of the junction left unmatched. This CDR3 spans 12 amino acids. Per germline, CDR1 SQVTM and CDR2 ANQGSEA. This CDR3 reads CSVRGLAGELFF. The CDR3 nucleotides are TGCAGCGTGAGGGGACTAGCCGGGGAGCTGTTTTTT.